This T cell receptor beta chain was observed in a study of blood T cells in healthy people across ages (dated by TCRdb to 2013 to 2016). About the investigation overall: Template switching captured roughly one uniquely barcoded TCR beta cDNA molecule per two T cells in model experiments. To avoid experimental bias, donors of different ages were randomly spread across the sequencing lanes. The study analyzed two additional independent replicas of 1 million unique cDNA reads from the same blood draw for two donors, one aged 18 to 29 and one aged 80 or older. Age-related changes in TCR beta repertoire diversity were measured in the study by deep sequencing normalized with unique cDNA molecular identifiers. Four age groups were formed from the donors: young (average about 16 years), middle-aged (approximately 39), aged (under 70) and long-lived (less than 85).

CDR1 and CDR2 are read off the germline V gene (reference sequence) as DFQATT and SNEGSKA. From the cysteine up to the phenylalanine, the CDR3 has a length of 13 residues. CDR3 DNA only is kept here, 39 bases in frame from base 1. Receptor amplification or capture employed 5' RACE. Instrument on record: Illumina HiSeq 2500. A second about 7 to 12 cycle PCR used a sample-barcoded 5' primer and a J-beta primer mix. A unique molecular identifier was introduced onto each TCR beta cDNA molecule by a template-switch 5' adaptor carrying 12 random nucleotides. At least 3 million CDR3-containing paired-end reads were obtained from each sample. All of the RNA was converted into first-strand cDNA using the Mint cDNA synthesis kit, with a TRBC-specific oligonucleotide serving as the primer. All cDNA was treated with uracil-DNA glycosylase and then went through a first 18-cycle PCR with the universal primers M1SS and BC2_uni_R. On the authors' methods: For normalization, 1 million high-quality reads were randomly selected from each sample, with every read carrying a distinct molecular identifier. Instead of being binned into consensus sequences, reads with shared molecular identifiers were discarded. MiTCR, run with a Q25 quality threshold and the strictest error-elimination algorithm, handled CDR3 identification, clonotype clustering and error correction. A nonparametric unseen species model with Euler transformation was used to estimate lower-bound total TCR beta diversity. TCRdb reprocessing: public reads trimmed at Q25 with fastp, clones called with MiXCR, in-frame beta chains kept. Every distinct CDR3 protein forms one entry, paired with its most common genes and DNA. TCRdb assigned the V and J calls; the authors' analysis was not used. This sample comprises roughly 700,000 distinct CDR3 sequences, about 30% of them detected only once. The ten largest clones capture 15% of the sample.

Systemically healthy Caucasian individuals from Russia, some 40 in total and aged about 6 to 100 years, were included as donors. Around 10 milliliters of peripheral blood were drawn from each donor into EDTA-treated Vacutainer tubes. Ficoll-Paque density-gradient centrifugation was used to isolate PBMCs, with at least 7 million per sample. Trizol reagent was used to extract total RNA from the PBMCs, yielding at least 6 micrograms per sample. The percentages of naive CD45RAhigh/CD27high T cells were determined by flow cytometry on a PBMC aliquot from every donor. General study outcomes and caveats: There was a strong correlation between observed TCR beta diversity and the percentage of naive T cells measured by flow cytometry. Since profiling was done on bulk unsorted PBMCs, naive and antigen-experienced compartments could not be conclusively compared. Total diversity estimates from one million sequenced T cells were considered lower bounds and underestimates. Donor CMV infection status was unknown, potentially confounding age-related changes in expanded clonotypes. Compared with the aged group, the long-lived group had more naive CD4+ T cells, fewer expanded clones and increased TCR diversity, a pattern suggesting age selection. As age increased, observed TCR beta diversity per million T cells dropped in a roughly linear way, and a significant reduction was already evident by age 40.

Details on this clonotype: Its antigen is currently not known. A read error may explain this, as a much larger clone is one base away.

The sample consisted of blood. The chain is made from TRBV20-1 and TRBJ1-2; TRBD1 aligns with 8 central bases. The TCR was taken from an elderly woman in good health. Donor details come from another sample of the same person, matched by shared clones. The DNA sequence is as follows: TGCAGTGCTAGCGGCAGGGGGCGGAGTGGCTACATCTTC. Translated, this is CSASGRGRSGYIF.